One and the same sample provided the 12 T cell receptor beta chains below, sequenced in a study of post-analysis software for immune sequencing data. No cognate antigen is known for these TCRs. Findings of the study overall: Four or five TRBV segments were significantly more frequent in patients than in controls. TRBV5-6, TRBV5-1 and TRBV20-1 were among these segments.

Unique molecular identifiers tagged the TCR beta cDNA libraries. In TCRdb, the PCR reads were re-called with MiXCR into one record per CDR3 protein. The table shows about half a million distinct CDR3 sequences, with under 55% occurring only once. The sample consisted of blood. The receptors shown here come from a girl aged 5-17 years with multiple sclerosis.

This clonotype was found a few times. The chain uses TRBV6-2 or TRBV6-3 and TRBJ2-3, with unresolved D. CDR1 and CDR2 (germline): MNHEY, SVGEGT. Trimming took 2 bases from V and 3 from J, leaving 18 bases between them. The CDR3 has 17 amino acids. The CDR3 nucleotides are TGTGCCAGCAGTTACGAAACACGAGCGCGAGTAACAGATACGCAGTATTTT. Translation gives CASSYETRARVTDTQYF.

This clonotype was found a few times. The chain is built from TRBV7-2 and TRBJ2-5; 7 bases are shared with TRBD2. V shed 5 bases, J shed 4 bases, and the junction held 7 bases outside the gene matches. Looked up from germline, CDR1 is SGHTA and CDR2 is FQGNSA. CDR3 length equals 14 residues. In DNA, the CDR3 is TGTGCCAGCAGCCCCCAGCGGGAAGGAGAGACCCAGTACTTC. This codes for CASSPQREGETQYF.

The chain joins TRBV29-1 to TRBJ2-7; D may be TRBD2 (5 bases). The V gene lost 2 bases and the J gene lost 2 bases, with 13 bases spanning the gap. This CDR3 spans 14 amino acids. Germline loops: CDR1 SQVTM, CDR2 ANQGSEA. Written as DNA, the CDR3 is TGCAGCGTTGAAAACGCAGGAGGAACCTACGAGCAGTACTTC. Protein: CSVENAGGTYEQYF.

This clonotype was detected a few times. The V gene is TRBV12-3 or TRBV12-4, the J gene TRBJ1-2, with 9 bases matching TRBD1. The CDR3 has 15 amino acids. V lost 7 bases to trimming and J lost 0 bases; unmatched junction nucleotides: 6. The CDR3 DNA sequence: TGTGCCAGCAAGGAGGACAGGGGTGCTAACTATGGCTACACCTTC. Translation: CASKEDRGANYGYTF.

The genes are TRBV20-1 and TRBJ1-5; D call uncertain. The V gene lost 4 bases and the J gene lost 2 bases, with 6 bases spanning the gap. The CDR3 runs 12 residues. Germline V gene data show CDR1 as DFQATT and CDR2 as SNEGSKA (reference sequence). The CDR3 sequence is CSANPGNQPQHF. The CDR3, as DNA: TGCAGTGCTAACCCCGGCAATCAGCCCCAGCATTTT.

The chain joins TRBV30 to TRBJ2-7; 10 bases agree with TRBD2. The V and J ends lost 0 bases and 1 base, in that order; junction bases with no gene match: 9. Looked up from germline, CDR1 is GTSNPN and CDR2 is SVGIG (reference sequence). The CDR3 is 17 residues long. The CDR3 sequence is CAWSVGRTSGISYEQYF. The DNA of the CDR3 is TGTGCCTGGAGTGTCGGACGGACTAGCGGAATATCCTACGAGCAGTACTTC.

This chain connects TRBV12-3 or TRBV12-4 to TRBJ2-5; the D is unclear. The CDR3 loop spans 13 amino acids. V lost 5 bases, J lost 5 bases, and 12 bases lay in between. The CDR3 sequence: CASSSARGETQYF. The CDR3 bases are TGTGCCAGCAGTAGCGCACGTGGGGAGACCCAGTACTTC.

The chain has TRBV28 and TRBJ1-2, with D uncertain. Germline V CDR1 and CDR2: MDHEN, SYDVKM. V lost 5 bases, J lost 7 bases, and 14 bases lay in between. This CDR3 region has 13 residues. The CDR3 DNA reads TGTGCCAGCAGTACATCCCCCTGGGGTGGCTACACCTTC. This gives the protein CASSTSPWGGYTF.

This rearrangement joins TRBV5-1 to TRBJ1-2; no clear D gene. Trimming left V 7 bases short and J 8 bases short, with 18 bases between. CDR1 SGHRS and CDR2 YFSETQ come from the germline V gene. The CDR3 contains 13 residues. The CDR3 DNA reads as TGCGCCAGCGCAAGTACTAATTGGTGGGGCTACACCTTC. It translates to CASASTNWWGYTF. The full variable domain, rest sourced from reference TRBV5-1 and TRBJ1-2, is KAGVTQTPRYLIKTRGQQVTLSCSPISGHRSVSWYQQTPGQGLQFLFEYFSETQRNKGNFPGRFSGRQFSNSRSEMNVSTLELGDSALYLCASASTNWWGYTFGSGTRLTVV.

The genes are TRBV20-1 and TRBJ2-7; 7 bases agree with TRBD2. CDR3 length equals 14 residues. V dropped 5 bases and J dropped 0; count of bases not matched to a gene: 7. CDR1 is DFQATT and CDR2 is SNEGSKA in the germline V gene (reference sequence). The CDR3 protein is CSARGLSSSYEQYF. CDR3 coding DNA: TGCAGTGCTCGGGGACTATCGAGCTCCTACGAGCAGTACTTC.

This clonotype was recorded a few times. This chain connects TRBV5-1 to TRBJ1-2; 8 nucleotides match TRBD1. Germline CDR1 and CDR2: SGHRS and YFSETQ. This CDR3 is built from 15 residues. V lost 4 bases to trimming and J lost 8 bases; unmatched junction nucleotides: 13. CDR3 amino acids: CASSVGQALSVGYTF. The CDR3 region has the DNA TGCGCCAGCAGCGTGGGACAGGCCCTGTCGGTGGGCTACACCTTC.

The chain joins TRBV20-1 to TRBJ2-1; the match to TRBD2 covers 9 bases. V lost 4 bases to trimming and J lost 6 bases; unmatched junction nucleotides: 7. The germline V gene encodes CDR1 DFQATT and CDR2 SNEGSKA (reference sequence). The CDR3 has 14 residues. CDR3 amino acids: CSAKGLAVGNEQFF. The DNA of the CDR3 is TGCAGTGCTAAGGGACTAGCCGTGGGCAATGAGCAGTTCTTC.